Below, 6 T cell receptor beta chains from the same sample are listed, as sequenced in a study of cytomegalovirus exposure and HLA in healthy donors. PCR employed 60 Vbeta and 13 Jbeta primers. Using immunoSEQ multiplex PCR, the repertoire was profiled, and TCRdb retains in-frame clones only, with some absent. The sample shows about 62,000 clones, more than 70% of them seen only once. Sequenced material: PBMCs. These receptor sequences come from a man in his forties in good health and CMV-seronegative.

This CDR3 is CATSRDKSSYEQYF. The CDR3 nucleotides are TGTGCCACCAGCAGAGATAAGAGCTCCTACGAGCAGTACTTC. The chain is built from TRBV15 and TRBJ2-5; no firm D call. The J call is in doubt because the DNA end fits TRBJ2-7 better. This CDR3 is 14 amino acids long. Germline values: CDR1 LNHNV, CDR2 YYDKDF (reference sequence).

The rearrangement links TRBV5-1 to TRBJ1-4; 10 nucleotides match TRBD1. This CDR3 is 14 amino acids long. CDR1 and CDR2 (germline): SGHRS, YFSETQ. V was pared by 4 bases and J by 3 bases, with 0 bases of the junction left unmatched. This CDR3 reads CASSGQGANEKLFF. For the CDR3, the DNA is TGCGCCAGCAGCGGACAGGGGGCTAATGAAAAACTGTTTTTT. Based on the CDR3 plus reference TRBV5-1 and TRBJ1-4, the full variable domain is KAGVTQTPRYLIKTRGQQVTLSCSPISGHRSVSWYQQTPGQGLQFLFEYFSETQRNKGNFPGRFSGRQFSNSRSEMNVSTLELGDSALYLCASSGQGANEKLFFGSGTQLSVL.

CDR3 nucleotides: TGTGCCAGCAGTTTTTCGACAGGGCGGGGAGAAAAACTGTTTTTT. This gives the protein CASSFSTGRGEKLFF. V and J are TRBV6-1 and TRBJ1-4, with 7 bases identical to TRBD1. J was trimmed by 8 bases and V by 5 bases; bases with no gene match: 11. The CDR3 contains 15 residues. Looked up from germline, CDR1 is MNHNS and CDR2 is SASEGT.

With respect to this clone: This may be a read error: a much more frequent sequence differs by one nucleotide. The chain links TRBV2 to TRBJ2-7, with D possibly matching TRBD1 (5 bases). The ends were cut back, 6 bases at V and 3 bases at J, with 9 bases in the middle. Germline V lookup: CDR1 SNHLY, CDR2 FYNNEI. The CDR3 runs to 12 residues. DNA of the CDR3: TGTGCCAGCAGCTTAACAGGCTACGAGCAGTACTTC. The encoded protein is CASSLTGYEQYF.

This clone was picked up a small number of times. The chain couples TRBV5-1 to TRBJ2-3, with 10 nucleotides matching TRBD2. Germline loops: CDR1 SGHRS, CDR2 YFSETQ. With V trimmed by 4 bases and J by 3 bases, 8 bases remained unmatched. This CDR3 is built from 16 residues. This CDR3 reads CASSSEPSGSTDTQYF. In DNA, the CDR3 is TGCGCCAGCAGCAGTGAGCCTAGCGGGAGTACAGATACGCAGTATTTT.

The CDR3 DNA is TGTGCCAGCAGCCGGACATTTCCATCCTCTGGAAACACCATATATTTT. Its translation is CASSRTFPSSGNTIYF. This chain links TRBV5-4 with TRBJ1-3; D is perhaps TRBD1 (5 bases). V was pared by 4 bases and J by 0 bases, with 14 bases between. The CDR3 consists of 16 residues. The germline gives CDR1 SGHNT, CDR2 YYREEE (reference sequence).